The 10 T cell receptor beta chains below all came from one sample that was sequenced in a study of glioma-infiltrating T cells after dendritic cell vaccination. Measured with immunoSEQ multiplex PCR; TCRdb has only the in-frame clones, and not every one. The sample holds about 32,000 clones, around nine tenths seen once. Source: blood, taken before dendritic cell vaccination. All receptors come from a human donor with glioblastoma.

This clone came up a few times. The chain recombines TRBV5-4 with TRBJ1-1, with a tentative D call TRBD1 (5 bases). There are 14 residues in the CDR3. The V gene's germline CDR1 is SGHNT and CDR2 YYREEE (reference sequence). V was cut by 6 bases and J by 1 base, with 13 bases left in between. CDR3 nucleotide sequence: TGTGCCAGCACGTTCCAGGGCCAGAACACTGAAGCTTTCTTT. Translation: CASTFQGQNTEAFF.

The chain uses TRBV2 and TRBJ1-4; TRBD1 might be the D (6 bases). The CDR3 runs 12 residues. The V gene's germline CDR1 is SNHLY and CDR2 FYNNEI. Deletions cut 10 bases from V and 8 bases from J, with 14 bases between. CDR3 sequence: CATRGFGEKLFF. The CDR3 region has the DNA TGTGCCACTAGGGGGTTTGGGGAAAAACTGTTTTTT.

V gene TRBV11-1 combines with J gene TRBJ2-7; 8 nucleotides agree with TRBD1. The junction had 5 bases not matched to a gene; V was cut back by 1 base and J by 0 bases. Germline CDR1 is SGHAT and CDR2 is FQDESV (reference sequence). The CDR3 is 16 residues long. CDR3 protein: CASSLVGQEYSYEQYF. The CDR3 region has the DNA TGTGCCAGCAGCTTAGTGGGACAGGAATACTCCTACGAGCAGTACTTC.

V and J are TRBV10-3 and TRBJ2-1, with TRBD1 as a possible D gene (5 bases). The CDR3 covers 12 residues. V gave up 2 bases and J gave up 10 bases, with 9 bases separating them. Germline V gives CDR1 ENHRY, CDR2 SYGVKD. The DNA for the CDR3 is TGTGCCATCAGTGAGCAGGGCGACGAGCAGTTCTTC. Translated: CAISEQGDEQFF.

The V gene is TRBV7-9, the J gene TRBJ2-3; 13 nucleotides match TRBD2. The V and J ends lost 3 bases and 4 bases, in that order; junction bases with no gene match: 4. The CDR3 loop spans 16 amino acids. Germline loops: CDR1 SEHNR, CDR2 FQNEAQ (reference sequence). CDR3 coding DNA: TGTGCCAGCAGCTTGGGACTAGCGGGGACCGCAGATACGCAGTATTTT. Protein: CASSLGLAGTADTQYF.

The rearrangement joins TRBV5-6 to TRBJ2-7; D is perhaps TRBD1 (6 bases). Germline V gives CDR1 SGHDT, CDR2 YYEEEE. This CDR3 is built from 14 residues. V shed 4 bases and J shed 6 bases, with 17 bases lying between them. The CDR3: CASSSPRGYGEQYF. The CDR3 bases are TGTGCCAGCAGCAGCCCTAGGGGGTACGGCGAGCAGTACTTC.

The chain is built from TRBV11-2 and TRBJ2-5; 10 positions match TRBD2. The CDR3 totals 15 residues. Germline V lookup: CDR1 SGHAT, CDR2 FQNNGV. V was pared by 6 bases and J by 4 bases, with 8 bases of the junction left unmatched. Written as DNA, the CDR3 is TGTGCCAGCAGATCCGGGACTAGCGACGGAGAGACCCAGTACTTC. Protein: CASRSGTSDGETQYF.

In the case of this clone: Within the sample, other DNA sequences also encode this same CDR3. This chain uses TRBV7-2 with TRBJ2-7; weak D call: TRBD2 (7 bases). Germline V gene sequence: CDR1 SGHTA, CDR2 FQGNSA. Trimming took 1 base from V and 2 from J, leaving 9 bases between them. The CDR3 length is 14 residues. In nucleotides, the CDR3 is TGTGCCAGCAGCTTAGGCGGGGGCCCCTACGAGCAGTACTTC. Translation: CASSLGGGPYEQYF.

The chain joins TRBV6-1 to TRBJ1-1; D might be TRBD1 (6 bases). CDR1 is MNHNS, CDR2 SASEGT, per germline. Trimming took 6 bases from V and 0 from J, leaving 14 bases between them. The CDR3 length is 15 residues. As DNA, the CDR3 is TGTGCCAGCAGCCTTACAGGGAGCGTGAACACTGAAGCTTTCTTT. Its protein is CASSLTGSVNTEAFF.

This chain joins TRBV19 and TRBJ1-1; D is ambiguous. V was cut by 3 bases and J by 1 base, with 9 bases left in between. The length of the CDR3 is 14 residues. Germline loops: CDR1 LNHDA, CDR2 SQIVND (reference sequence). CDR3 in amino acids: CASSMGSPNTEAFF. In nucleotides, the CDR3 is TGTGCCAGTAGTATGGGTAGCCCGAACACTGAAGCTTTCTTT. The full variable domain, its missing parts supplied by reference TRBV19 and TRBJ1-1, is DGGITQSPKYLFRKEGQNVTLSCEQNLNHDAMYWYRQDPGQGLRLIYYSQIVNDFQKGDIAEGYSVSREKKESFPLTVTSAQKNPTAFYLCASSMGSPNTEAFFGQGTRLTVV.